This paragraph covers one T cell receptor (beta chain) sequence. V lost 2 bases to trimming and J lost 4 bases, with 8 bases between them. Germline values: CDR1 SGHAT, CDR2 FQNNGV. The CDR3 loop spans 13 amino acids. Libraries were prepared by immunoSEQ multiplex PCR; TCRdb keeps only in-frame clonotypes and omits some of them. Altogether roughly 120,000 clones are present, more than 85% being singletons, with the ten largest covering about 2.6%. These data belong to a study of control samples from healthy donors and cancer patients. The TCR sequence derives from a man aged 25-40 years in good health. This chain joins TRBV11-2 and TRBJ2-5; D remains unclear. The sequenced sample consisted of blood. The CDR3 sequence: CASSLRVGETQYF. In DNA form, the CDR3 reads TGTGCCAGCAGCTTAAGGGTTGGAGAGACCCAGTACTTC.